These 26 T cell receptor beta chains originate from one sample sequenced in a study of blood T cell repertoires in COVID-19. Clones were sequenced by immunoSEQ multiplex PCR, and TCRdb holds only the in-frame ones, with some missing. The table lists some 100,000 clones, roughly 92% of them singletons, with 4.5% to 6% in the top ten. Sequenced sample: peripheral blood. These receptors were taken from a man in his sixties or seventies with acute or convalescent COVID-19.

In nucleotides, the CDR3 is TGTGCCAGCAGGGGACAGGTGAACACTGAAGCTTTCTTT. It translates to CASRGQVNTEAFF. This rearrangement joins TRBV2 to TRBJ1-1; 8 nucleotides align to TRBD1. There are 13 residues in the CDR3. Germline CDR1 is SNHLY and CDR2 is FYNNEI. V shed 6 bases and J 0 bases; nucleotides not matched to a gene: 0.

V and J are TRBV12-5 and TRBJ2-5, with 7 positions matching TRBD2. From germline, CDR1 is LGHNT and CDR2 FRNRAP. The V segment lost 0 bases and the J segment 5 bases; nucleotides outside the gene matches: 6. The CDR3 has 15 amino acids. The DNA of the CDR3 is TGTGCTAGTGGTTTGGTACACAGCGGGGAGGAGACCCAGTACTTC. Translated: CASGLVHSGEETQYF. Combining the CDR3 with reference TRBV12-5 and TRBJ2-5 gives the whole variable domain DARVTQTPRHKVTEMGQEVTMRCQPILGHNTVFWYRQTMMQGLELLAYFRNRAPLDDSGMPKDRFSAEMPDATLATLKIQPSEPRDSAVYFCASGLVHSGEETQYFGPGTRLLVL.

This clone was seen just once. The chain couples TRBV5-1 to TRBJ1-2, with D tentatively TRBD1 (5 bases). Germline loops: CDR1 SGHRS, CDR2 YFSETQ. V was shortened by 1 base and J by 6 bases, with 13 bases between the two germline ends. The CDR3 sequence is 14 residues long. The CDR3 region is CASSLIQDGNGYTF. The CDR3, as DNA: TGCGCCAGCAGCTTGATACAGGATGGAAATGGCTACACCTTC.

The chain joins TRBV2 to TRBJ1-1; 7 bases agree with TRBD1. Germline CDR1 SNHLY, CDR2 FYNNEI. With V trimmed by 6 bases and J by 4 bases, 11 bases remained unmatched. CDR3 length: 15 amino acids. CDR3 bases: TGTGCCAGCAGGGCCCAGACAGGGATTGGCACTGAAGCTTTCTTT. Residues: CASRAQTGIGTEAFF.

The V call is TRBV30, the J call TRBJ1-6, with 12 nucleotides matching TRBD1. V lost 5 bases and J lost 7; bases outside the gene matches: 3. This CDR3 is built from 14 residues. Per germline, CDR1 GTSNPN and CDR2 SVGIG (reference sequence). CDR3 loop: CAWGTGGWNSPLHF. The CDR3 DNA follows: TGTGCCTGGGGGACAGGGGGCTGGAATTCACCCCTCCACTTT.

The V gene is TRBV5-6, the J gene TRBJ1-2; unclear D gene. The CDR3 is made up of 14 amino acids. Germline V gives CDR1 SGHDT, CDR2 YYEEEE. With 8 bases removed from V and 2 bases from J, the gap between germline ends came to 16 bases. The CDR3 protein is CASTLLVGNYGYTF. Written as DNA, the CDR3 is TGTGCCAGTACGTTACTAGTGGGGAACTATGGCTACACCTTC.

The chain employs TRBV18 and TRBJ2-5; 7 positions agree with TRBD1. Looked up from germline, CDR1 is KGHSH and CDR2 is LQKENI. CDR3 size: 15 residues. V trimming: 4 bases; J trimming: 2 bases; junction bases outside the gene matches: 7. The CDR3 DNA follows: TGTGCCAGCTCACGGGACAGAGCAACTCAAGAGACCCAGTACTTC. This sequence encodes CASSRDRATQETQYF.

The chain combines TRBV3-1 (or the pseudogene TRBV3-2) with TRBJ1-5; unclear D gene. Germline lookup yields CDR1 LGHDT and CDR2 YNNKEL (reference sequence). The CDR3 extends over 14 amino acids. V was cut by 1 base and J by 6 bases, with 10 bases left in between. This chain's CDR3 is CASSQGSWSQPQHF. Here the CDR3 DNA reads TGTGCCAGCAGCCAAGGATCATGGAGTCAGCCCCAGCATTTT.

The V call is TRBV5-8, the J call TRBJ1-1; 9 nucleotides line up with TRBD1. CDR1 and CDR2 (germline): SGHTS, YDEGEE. V lost 3 bases to trimming and J lost 1 base; unmatched junction nucleotides: 10. The CDR3 is 17 amino acids. In DNA form, the CDR3 reads TGTGCCAGCAGCTCACGAAAAGACAGGGGGGGGAACACTGAAGCTTTCTTT. Translating gives CASSSRKDRGGNTEAFF.

There are a few counts of this clone. The J gene is TRBJ1-5, the V gene TRBV3-1 (or the pseudogene TRBV3-2); the D gene is possibly TRBD1 (6 bases). The CDR3 sequence is 12 residues long. CDR1 and CDR2 (germline): LGHDT, YNNKEL (reference sequence). Trimming shortened V by 1 base and J by 11 bases, and 9 bases separated the two germline ends. In DNA form, the CDR3 reads TGTGCCAGCAGCCAAGTAGGGGGGGCCCAGCATTTT. Its translation is CASSQVGGAQHF.

V and J are TRBV5-4 and TRBJ1-2; tentative D call: TRBD1 (5 bases). The V end was cut by 4 bases, the J end by 8 bases, with 15 bases between. The CDR3 has 13 residues. Germline lookup yields CDR1 SGHNT and CDR2 YYREEE (reference sequence). CDR3 coding DNA: TGTGCCAGCAGCCTCGGACACCCGGTCGGCTACACCTTC. Translated, it gives CASSLGHPVGYTF.

This clone appeared a few times. The chain recombines TRBV11-3 with TRBJ1-3; no reliable D call. V was clipped by 1 base and J by 0 bases, with 13 bases between them. Germline assignment: CDR1 SGHNT and CDR2 YENEEA. There are 17 residues in the CDR3. CDR3 DNA sequence: TGTGCCAGCAGCTTAGTGCAGGATGGCCTCTCTGGAAACACCATATATTTT. This sequence encodes CASSLVQDGLSGNTIYF.

This chain joins TRBV6-5 and TRBJ2-1, with 14 bases lining up with TRBD2. The V segment lost 6 bases and the J segment 4 bases; nucleotides outside the gene matches: 2. Germline assignment: CDR1 MNHEY and CDR2 SVGAGI. The CDR3 has 15 residues. CDR3 region: CASRGLAGGYNEQFF. The DNA for the CDR3 is TGTGCCAGCAGAGGACTAGCGGGAGGTTACAATGAGCAGTTCTTC.

The chain carries TRBV19 and TRBJ2-2; TRBD2 is a possible D gene (6 bases). The CDR3 is 14 residues long. Germline CDR1 reads LNHDA; CDR2 reads SQIVND (reference sequence). V dropped 6 bases and J dropped 4 bases, with 12 bases sitting between them. The CDR3 nucleotides are TGTGCCAGTAGGGAGGGATCGGGCACCGGGGAGCTGTTTTTT. This codes for CASREGSGTGELFF.

This chain links TRBV6-2 or TRBV6-3 with TRBJ2-5; D might be TRBD1 (5 bases). CDR3 length: 17 residues. V lost 6 bases and J lost 7, with 27 bases in between. The germline V gene encodes CDR1 MNHEY and CDR2 SVGEGT. CDR3 region: CASSPNRGGVLQGTQYF. CDR3 bases: TGTGCCAGCAGCCCGAACCGCGGCGGAGTGCTCCAGGGGACCCAGTACTTC.

The V call is TRBV11-2, the J call TRBJ2-1; D is undetermined. V lost 5 bases to trimming and J lost 3 bases, with 14 bases between them. CDR1 and CDR2 (germline): SGHAT, FQNNGV. This CDR3 contains 15 residues. The CDR3 sequence is CASSPDFANYNEQFF. CDR3 nucleotide sequence: TGTGCCAGCAGCCCCGACTTTGCCAACTACAATGAGCAGTTCTTC.

This clone was seen more than once but under ten times. V usage is TRBV2 and J usage is TRBJ1-2; no firm D call. The CDR3 totals 13 residues. CDR1 is SNHLY, CDR2 FYNNEI, per germline. V shed 6 bases and J shed 2 bases, with 10 bases lying between them. The CDR3 DNA is TGTGCCAGCAGAGCGGACGGGAACTATGGCTACACCTTC. Translation: CASRADGNYGYTF. The full variable domain, completed using reference TRBV2 and TRBJ1-2, is EPEVTQTPSHQVTQMGQEVILRCVPISNHLYFYWYRQILGQKVEFLVSFYNNEISEKSEIFDDQFSVERPDGSNFTLKIRSTKLEDSAMYFCASRADGNYGYTFGSGTRLTVV.

The gene calls are TRBV5-6 and TRBJ1-5, with D unresolved. Germline assignment: CDR1 SGHDT and CDR2 YYEEEE. The CDR3 sequence is 14 residues long. Trimming removed 4 bases from V and 3 bases from J, with 11 bases in between. CDR3 nucleotides: TGTGCCAGCAGCGTAGACGGGTTCAATCAGCCCCAGCATTTT. Protein sequence: CASSVDGFNQPQHF.

The count of this clone is one. The chain carries TRBV27 and TRBJ2-7, with 7 positions matching TRBD1. J was trimmed by 0 bases and V by 6 bases; bases with no gene match: 8. The CDR3 has 15 amino acids. Germline loops: CDR1 MNHEY, CDR2 SMNVEV (reference sequence). In nucleotides, the CDR3 is TGTGCCAGCAGATCCGGGACAGCGAGCTCCTACGAGCAGTACTTC. Translated, it gives CASRSGTASSYEQYF.

This clone was found a few times. This chain connects TRBV5-1 to TRBJ2-7; D uncertain. Trimming cost V 0 bases and J 6 bases, with 13 bases left between them. CDR1 is SGHRS and CDR2 is YFSETQ in the germline V gene. The CDR3 loop spans 14 amino acids. The CDR3 loop is CASSLADQWSEQYF. The CDR3 nucleotides read TGCGCCAGCAGCTTGGCCGACCAGTGGAGCGAGCAGTACTTC.

J is TRBJ2-3 and V is TRBV11-2; D remains ambiguous. CDR3 length equals 16 residues. The V gene's germline CDR1 is SGHAT and CDR2 FQNNGV. The V and J ends lost 1 base and 1 base respectively, with 12 bases between them. CDR3 nucleotides: TGTGCCAGCAGCTTAGTTGATGGCCCAGGCACAGATACGCAGTATTTT. Residues: CASSLVDGPGTDTQYF.

J is TRBJ2-7 and V is TRBV7-9; 9 nucleotides agree with TRBD2. The length of the CDR3 is 17 residues. The J segment lost 0 bases and the V segment lost 4 bases, leaving 10 bases of the junction unmatched. Germline assignment: CDR1 SEHNR and CDR2 FQNEAQ (reference sequence). The CDR3 sequence is CASSSSGTGRSSYEQYF. The DNA for the CDR3 is TGTGCCAGCAGCTCTAGCGGGACGGGACGAAGCTCCTACGAGCAGTACTTC.

This clone was seen only a few times. V usage is TRBV11-2 and J usage is TRBJ2-7; 8 nucleotides match TRBD1. The germline V gene has CDR1 SGHAT and CDR2 FQNNGV. This CDR3 has 14 amino acids. Trimming took 5 bases from V and 3 from J; bases not matched to a gene: 6. The CDR3 nucleotides read TGTGCCAGCAGCCATCCCGGGACAGGCTACGAGCAGTACTTC. Translation gives CASSHPGTGYEQYF.

This chain links TRBV28 with TRBJ1-2; D perhaps matches TRBD1 (6 bases). Trimming left V 5 bases short and J 3 bases short, with 19 bases between. The germline V gene encodes CDR1 MDHEN and CDR2 SYDVKM. This CDR3 has 16 amino acids. The CDR3, as DNA: TGTGCCAGCAGTCAGATTACAGGGACCTTTGACTATGGCTACACCTTC. Amino acids: CASSQITGTFDYGYTF.

This clone showed up just a few times. The chain links TRBV24-1 to TRBJ2-7, with D unresolved. CDR3 length: 15 residues. CDR1 is KGHDR and CDR2 is SFDVKD in the germline V gene. The V end lost 3 bases, the J end lost 1 base, and 12 bases lay between the germline ends. CDR3 sequence: CATSDPRSRSYEQYF. The CDR3 DNA reads TGTGCCACCAGTGATCCTAGAAGCCGATCCTACGAGCAGTACTTC.

This clone was picked up one time. CDR3 protein: CASQPTGGNTEAFF. The CDR3 coding sequence is TGTGCCAGTCAACCGACAGGGGGGAACACTGAAGCTTTCTTT. This sequence joins TRBV19 and TRBJ1-1, with TRBD1 matching 9 bases. This CDR3 is 14 amino acids long. Looked up from germline, CDR1 is LNHDA and CDR2 is SQIVND (reference sequence). With V trimmed by 8 bases and J by 1 base, 5 bases remained unmatched.